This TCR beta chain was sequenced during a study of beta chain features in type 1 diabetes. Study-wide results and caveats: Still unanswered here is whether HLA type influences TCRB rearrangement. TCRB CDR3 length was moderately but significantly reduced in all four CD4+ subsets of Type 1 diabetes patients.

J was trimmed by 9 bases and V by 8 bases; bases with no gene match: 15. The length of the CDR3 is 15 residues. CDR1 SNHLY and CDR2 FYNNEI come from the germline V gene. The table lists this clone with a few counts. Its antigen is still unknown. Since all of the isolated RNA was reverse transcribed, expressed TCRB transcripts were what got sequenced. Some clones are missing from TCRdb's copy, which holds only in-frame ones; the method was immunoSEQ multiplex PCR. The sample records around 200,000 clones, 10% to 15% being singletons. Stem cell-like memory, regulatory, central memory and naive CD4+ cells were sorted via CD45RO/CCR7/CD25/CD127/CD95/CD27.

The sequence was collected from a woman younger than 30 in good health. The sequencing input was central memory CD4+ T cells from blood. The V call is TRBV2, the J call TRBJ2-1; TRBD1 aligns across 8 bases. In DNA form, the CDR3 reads TGTGCCAGCTTAACGGGACAGGTTATGGAGAGTGAGCAGTTCTTC. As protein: CASLTGQVMESEQFF.